This T cell receptor (beta chain) was retrieved from a study of T-cell reconstitution after alpha-beta-depleted transplantation in children. Of note for this clonotype: Its target is not known.

The study, taken as a whole, reports: The origin of alpha-beta T cells about two months after transplant was reportedly several hundred expanded graft clones.

As it was prepared, the TCRbeta library received unique molecular identifiers. MiXCR, run by TCRdb on the PCR reads, gives a single entry per CDR3 protein. Of about 70,000 distinct CDR3 sequences listed, about a tenth were seen once; the top ten hold about 13%. This TCR derives from a boy between 5 and 17 years old with acute myeloid leukemia, due to receive a stem cell transplant. Here the sequenced sample was PBMCs, taken before TCRalphabeta/CD19-depleted stem cell transplant.

The CDR3 nucleotides are TGTGCCAGTAAGGACAGGTTGAACACCGGGGAGCTGTTTTTT. Translated, it gives CASKDRLNTGELFF. V gene TRBV19 combines with J gene TRBJ2-2; TRBD1 aligns across 7 bases. The CDR3 consists of 14 residues. The germline gives CDR1 LNHDA, CDR2 SQIVND (reference sequence). With V trimmed by 7 bases and J by 1 base, 3 bases remained unmatched.